These T cell receptor beta chains were read from a single sample in a study of blood T cell repertoires in COVID-19. Method: immunoSEQ multiplex PCR; TCRdb's copy keeps in-frame clones and lacks some. The data hold some 130,000 clones, with roughly 88% observed a single time. The sequenced material came from peripheral blood. These receptors originate from a man aged 50 or older with acute or convalescent COVID-19. CDR3s include the opening cysteine and the closing phenylalanine or tryptophan. A D gene is named only where the DNA matches it firmly. Rows give clone size only sometimes, using once, few, many, or a class for an expanded clone.

cdr3_aa: CASSLGQGVTDTQYF
cdr3_nt: TGTGCCAGCAGCTTAGGACAGGGAGTCACAGATACGCAGTATTTT
clone_size: once
j_call: TRBJ2-3
d_call: TRBD1
v_call: TRBV7-9

cdr3_aa: CASSLQGGSTEAFF
cdr3_nt: TGCGCCAGCAGCTTACAGGGTGGAAGCACTGAAGCTTTCTTT
clone_size: -
j_call: TRBJ1-1
d_call: -
v_call: TRBV5-1

cdr3_aa: CASSPGMDTQYF
cdr3_nt: TGTGCCAGCAGCCCAGGGATGGATACGCAGTATTTT
clone_size: -
j_call: TRBJ2-3
d_call: -
v_call: TRBV11-3

cdr3_aa: CASRNRFSNTEAFF
cdr3_nt: TGTGCCAGCAGGAACAGGTTTTCGAACACTGAAGCTTTCTTT
clone_size: -
j_call: TRBJ1-1
d_call: -
v_call: TRBV2

cdr3_aa: CASSATRVLFF
cdr3_nt: TGTGCCAGCAGTGCCACTAGGGTACTGTTTTTT
clone_size: few
j_call: TRBJ1-4
d_call: -
v_call: TRBV28

cdr3_aa: CASTVQGAGNTEAFF
cdr3_nt: TGTGCCAGCACCGTACAGGGGGCCGGAAACACTGAAGCTTTCTTT
clone_size: -
j_call: TRBJ1-1
d_call: TRBD1
v_call: TRBV6-6

cdr3_aa: CAIADRGREKLFF
cdr3_nt: TGTGCCATCGCGGACAGGGGGAGGGAAAAACTGTTTTTT
clone_size: -
j_call: TRBJ1-4
d_call: TRBD1
v_call: TRBV10-3

cdr3_aa: CASGLVTAGVTEAFF
cdr3_nt: TGTGCTAGTGGTTTGGTAACGGCAGGGGTCACTGAAGCTTTCTTT
clone_size: once
j_call: TRBJ1-1
d_call: -
v_call: TRBV12-5

cdr3_aa: CASSLNIGELFF
cdr3_nt: TGTGCCAGCAGTTTAAATATAGGGGAGCTGTTTTTT
clone_size: -
j_call: TRBJ2-2
d_call: -
v_call: TRBV12-3/TRBV12-4

cdr3_aa: CASSFRLAGMNTQYF
cdr3_nt: TGCGCCAGCAGCTTTAGACTAGCGGGGATGAATACGCAGTATTTT
clone_size: -
j_call: TRBJ2-3
d_call: TRBD2
v_call: TRBV5-1